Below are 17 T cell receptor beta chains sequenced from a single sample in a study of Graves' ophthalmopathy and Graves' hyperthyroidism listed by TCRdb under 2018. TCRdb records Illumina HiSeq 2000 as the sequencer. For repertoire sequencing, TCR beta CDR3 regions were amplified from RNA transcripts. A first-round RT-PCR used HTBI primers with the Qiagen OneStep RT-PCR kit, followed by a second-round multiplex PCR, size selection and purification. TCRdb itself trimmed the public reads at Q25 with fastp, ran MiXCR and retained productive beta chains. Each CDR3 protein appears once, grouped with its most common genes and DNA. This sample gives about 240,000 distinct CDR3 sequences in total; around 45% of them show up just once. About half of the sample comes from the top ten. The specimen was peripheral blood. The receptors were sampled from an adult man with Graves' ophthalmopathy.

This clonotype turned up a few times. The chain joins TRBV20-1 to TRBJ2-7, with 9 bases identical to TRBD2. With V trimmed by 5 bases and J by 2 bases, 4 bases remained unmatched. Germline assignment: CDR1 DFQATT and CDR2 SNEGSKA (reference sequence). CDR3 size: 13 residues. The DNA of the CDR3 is TGCAGTGCTTATAGCGGGAGCACCTACGAGCAGTACTTC. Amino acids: CSAYSGSTYEQYF.

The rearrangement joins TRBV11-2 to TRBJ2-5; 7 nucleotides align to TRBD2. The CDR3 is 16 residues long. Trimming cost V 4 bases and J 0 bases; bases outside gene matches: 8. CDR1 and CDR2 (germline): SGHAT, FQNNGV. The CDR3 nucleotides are TGTGCCAGCAGCTGGGGGGGGGGAGAGTACCAAGAGACCCAGTACTTC. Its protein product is CASSWGGGEYQETQYF.

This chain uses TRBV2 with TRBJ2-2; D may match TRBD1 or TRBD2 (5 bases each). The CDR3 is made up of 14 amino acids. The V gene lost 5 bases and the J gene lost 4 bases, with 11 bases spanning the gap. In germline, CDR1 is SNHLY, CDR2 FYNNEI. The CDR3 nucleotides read TGTGCCAGCAGTTATCGGGACGCCACCGGGGAGCTGTTTTTT. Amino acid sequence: CASSYRDATGELFF.

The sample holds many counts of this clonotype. The CDR3 DNA reads as TGTGCCAGCAGTTTAGCAGGGCGCTCACCCCTCCACTTT. Its protein product is CASSLAGRSPLHF. The rearrangement uses TRBV9 and TRBJ1-6; possibly TRBD1 for D (5 bases). The CDR3 spans 13 residues. Trimming left V 5 bases short and J 10 bases short, with 13 bases between. Per the germline V gene, CDR1 is SGDLS and CDR2 is YYNGEE.

The CDR3 nucleotides read TGTGCCAGCAGCTTAGATTCAGGGAGTTACGGCTACACCTTC. This codes for CASSLDSGSYGYTF. The rearrangement links TRBV7-8 to TRBJ1-2; weak D call: TRBD1 (5 bases). Trimming pared 1 base from V and 8 bases from J, leaving 14 bases between. This CDR3 spans 14 amino acids. Germline V CDR1 and CDR2: SGHVS, FQNEAQ. The full variable domain, with the rest looked up from reference TRBV7-8 and TRBJ1-2, is GAGVSQSPRYKVAKRGQDVALRCDPISGHVSLFWYQQALGQGPEFLTYFQNEAQLDKSGLPSDRFFAERPEGSVSTLKIQRTQQEDSAVYLCASSLDSGSYGYTFGSGTRLTVV.

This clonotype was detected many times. CDR3 residues: CATSDTDYGYTF. The CDR3 DNA reads TGTGCCACCAGTGATACTGACTATGGCTACACCTTC. The chain carries TRBV24-1 and TRBJ1-2; D is undetermined. Trimming shortened V by 3 bases and J by 3 bases, and 4 bases separated the two germline ends. The CDR3 runs 12 residues. The germline V gene encodes CDR1 KGHDR and CDR2 SFDVKD.

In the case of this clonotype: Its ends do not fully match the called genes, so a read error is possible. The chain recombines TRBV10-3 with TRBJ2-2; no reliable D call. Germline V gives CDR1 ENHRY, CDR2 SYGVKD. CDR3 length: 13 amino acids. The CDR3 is CASSVVGAGELFF. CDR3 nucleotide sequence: TGTGCCAGCAGTGTTGTCGGAGCCGGGGAGCTGTTTTTT.

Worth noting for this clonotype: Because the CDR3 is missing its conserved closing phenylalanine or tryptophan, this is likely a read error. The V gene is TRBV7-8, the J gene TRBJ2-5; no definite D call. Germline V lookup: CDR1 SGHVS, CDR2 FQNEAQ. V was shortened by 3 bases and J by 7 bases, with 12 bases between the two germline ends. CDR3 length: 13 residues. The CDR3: CASSFSPPGTQYL. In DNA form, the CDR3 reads TGTGCCAGCAGCTTCAGCCCACCTGGGACCCAGTACCTC.

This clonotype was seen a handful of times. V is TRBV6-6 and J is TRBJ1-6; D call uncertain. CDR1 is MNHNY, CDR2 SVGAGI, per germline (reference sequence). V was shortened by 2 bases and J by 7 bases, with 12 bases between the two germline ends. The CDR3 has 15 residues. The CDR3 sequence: CASSYDGNINSPLHF. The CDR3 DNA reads TGTGCCAGCAGTTACGACGGGAACATAAATTCACCCCTCCACTTT.

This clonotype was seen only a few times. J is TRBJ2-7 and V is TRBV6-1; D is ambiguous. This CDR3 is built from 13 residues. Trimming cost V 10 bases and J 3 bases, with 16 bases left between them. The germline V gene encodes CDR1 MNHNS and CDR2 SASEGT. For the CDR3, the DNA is TGTGCCACCCGGCCTGGGCCGGACTACGAGCAGTACTTC. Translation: CATRPGPDYEQYF.

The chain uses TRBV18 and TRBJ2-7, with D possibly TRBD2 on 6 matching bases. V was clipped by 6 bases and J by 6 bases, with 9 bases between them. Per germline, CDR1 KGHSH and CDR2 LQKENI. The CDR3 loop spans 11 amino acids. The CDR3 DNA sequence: TGTGCCAGCTCTCCGGAGGGCGAGCAGTACTTC. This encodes CASSPEGEQYF.

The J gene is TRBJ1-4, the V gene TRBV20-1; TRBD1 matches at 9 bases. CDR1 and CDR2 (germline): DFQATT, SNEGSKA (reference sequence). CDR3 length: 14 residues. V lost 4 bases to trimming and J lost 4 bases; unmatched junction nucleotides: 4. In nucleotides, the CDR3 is TGCAGTGCTATCGAGACAGGGGGTAATGAAAAACTGTTTTTT. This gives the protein CSAIETGGNEKLFF.

CDR3 sequence: CASSLARLSYEQYF. The CDR3 DNA is TGTGCCAGCAGCTTAGCGCGCCTTTCCTACGAGCAGTACTTC. The chain recombines TRBV7-2 with TRBJ2-7, with unresolved D. Trimming took off 0 bases at V and 1 base at J, with 7 bases between the two ends. Germline values: CDR1 SGHTA, CDR2 FQGNSA. The CDR3 extends over 14 amino acids.

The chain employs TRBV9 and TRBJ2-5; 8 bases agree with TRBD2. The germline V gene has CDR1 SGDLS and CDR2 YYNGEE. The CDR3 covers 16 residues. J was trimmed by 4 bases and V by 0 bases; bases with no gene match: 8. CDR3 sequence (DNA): TGTGCCAGCAGCGTAGGCAGCGGGAGTGTAGGAGAGACCCAGTACTTC. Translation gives CASSVGSGSVGETQYF. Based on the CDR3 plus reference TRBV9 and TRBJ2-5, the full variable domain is DSGVTQTPKHLITATGQRVTLRCSPRSGDLSVYWYQQSLDQGLQFLIQYYNGEERAKGNILERFSAQQFPDLHSELNLSSLELGDSALYFCASSVGSGSVGETQYFGPGTRLLVL.

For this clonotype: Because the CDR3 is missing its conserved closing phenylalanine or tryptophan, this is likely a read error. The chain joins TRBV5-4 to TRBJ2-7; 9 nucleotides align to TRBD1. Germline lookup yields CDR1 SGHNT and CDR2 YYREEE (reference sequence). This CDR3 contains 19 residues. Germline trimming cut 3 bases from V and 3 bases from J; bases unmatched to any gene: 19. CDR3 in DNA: TGTGCCAGCAGCTCACCTTATGGGGCCGGGACAGGGTCCAACTACGAGCAGTACTCC. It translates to CASSSPYGAGTGSNYEQYS.

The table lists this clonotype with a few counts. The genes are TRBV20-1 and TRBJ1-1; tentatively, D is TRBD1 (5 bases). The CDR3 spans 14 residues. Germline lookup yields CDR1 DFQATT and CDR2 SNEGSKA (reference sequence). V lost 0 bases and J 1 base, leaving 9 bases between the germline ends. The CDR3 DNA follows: TGCAGTGCTAGAGATAGAAGGGGGAACACTGAAGCTTTCTTT. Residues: CSARDRRGNTEAFF.

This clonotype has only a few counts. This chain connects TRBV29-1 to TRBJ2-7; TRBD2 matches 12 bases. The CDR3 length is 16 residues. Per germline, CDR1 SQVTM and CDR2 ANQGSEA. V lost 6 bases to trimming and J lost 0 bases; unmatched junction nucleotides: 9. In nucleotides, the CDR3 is TGCAGCGTAAATATTGGGACTAGCGGGTACTCCTACGAGCAGTACTTC. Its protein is CSVNIGTSGYSYEQYF.